This T cell receptor beta chain comes out of a study of blood T cell repertoires in COVID-19. The wider study: Acute-phase and convalescent COVID-19 samples originated in the United States, Italy and Spain.

The Seattle patients joined while their infection was active and were tracked longitudinally afterward. Methods used by the authors: Amplifying reference gene primers gave estimates of nucleated cell counts. Method: immunoSEQ multiplex PCR; TCRdb's copy keeps in-frame clones and lacks some. V and J calls and clone size come straight from that table; D and trimming were deduced from the DNA. The sample lists 150,000 to 200,000 clones, 85% to 90% occurring once. V lost 4 bases, J lost 3 bases, and 18 bases lay in between. Germline loops: CDR1 SGHTA, CDR2 FQGNSA. This CDR3 spans 16 amino acids. Material for sequencing was peripheral blood. The chain uses TRBV7-2 and TRBJ2-5; D is possibly TRBD1 (6 bases). This TCR came from an older woman with COVID-19, enrolled during active disease. The DNA for the CDR3 is TGTGCCAGCAGCTCACTCAGGGGTTGGGTAAAAGAGACCCAGTACTTC. It specifies CASSSLRGWVKETQYF.